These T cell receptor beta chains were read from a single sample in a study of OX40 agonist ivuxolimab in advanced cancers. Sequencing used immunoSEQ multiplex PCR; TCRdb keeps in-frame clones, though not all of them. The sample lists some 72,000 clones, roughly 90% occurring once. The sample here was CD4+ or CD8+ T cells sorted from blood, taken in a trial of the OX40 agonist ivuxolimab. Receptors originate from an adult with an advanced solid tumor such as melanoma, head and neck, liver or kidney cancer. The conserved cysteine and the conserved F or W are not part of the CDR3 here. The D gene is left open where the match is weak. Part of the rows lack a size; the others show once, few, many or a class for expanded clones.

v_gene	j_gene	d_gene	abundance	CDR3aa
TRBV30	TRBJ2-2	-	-	AWKQTNTGELF
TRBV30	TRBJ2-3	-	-	AWDRETSSSDTQY
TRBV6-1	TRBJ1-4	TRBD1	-	ASSEFGTAEGEKLF
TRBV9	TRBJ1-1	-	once	ASSPIPGNTEAF
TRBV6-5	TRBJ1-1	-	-	ASMRPGRTEAF
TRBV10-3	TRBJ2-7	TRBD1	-	AISVGTGTYEQY
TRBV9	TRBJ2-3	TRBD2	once	ASRASGGDPDTQY
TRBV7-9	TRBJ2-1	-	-	ASSPPRAYRDNEQF
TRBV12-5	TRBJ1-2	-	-	ASGFPPHTAYGYT
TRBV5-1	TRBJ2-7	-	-	ASSFGATYEQY
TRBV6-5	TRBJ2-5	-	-	ASSYSPGQTQY
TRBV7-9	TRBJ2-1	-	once	ASSLSAYEQF
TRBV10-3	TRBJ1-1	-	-	AISESGGSVEAF
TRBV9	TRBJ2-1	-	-	ASSRPRGGANEQF
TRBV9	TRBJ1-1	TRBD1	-	ASSAGGQPMNTEAF
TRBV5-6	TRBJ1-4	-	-	ASSLGQGRELF
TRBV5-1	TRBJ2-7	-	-	ASSLAEGAYEQY
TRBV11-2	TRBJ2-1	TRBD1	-	ASSLKGAGGVLQF
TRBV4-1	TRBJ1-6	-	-	ASSQGQGNSPLH
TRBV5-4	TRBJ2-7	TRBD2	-	ASSETSGGVDEQY
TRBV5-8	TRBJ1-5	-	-	ASDAGWNQPQH
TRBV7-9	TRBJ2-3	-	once	ASSSKDGTDTQY
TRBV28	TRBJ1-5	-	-	ASSHLPPGSQPQH
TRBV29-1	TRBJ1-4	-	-	SVDVCGVGTNEKLF
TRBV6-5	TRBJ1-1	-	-	ASSWGETFRETEAF
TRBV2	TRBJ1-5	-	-	ASRQLAVSNQPQH
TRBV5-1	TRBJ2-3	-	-	ASRFRTASTDTQY
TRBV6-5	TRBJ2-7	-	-	ASSYGSFPYEQY
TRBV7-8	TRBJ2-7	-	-	ASSLVQGHEQY
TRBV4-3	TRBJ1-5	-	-	ASSQGLGAGEVDGQPQH
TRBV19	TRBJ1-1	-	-	ASSIIGDRIAEAF
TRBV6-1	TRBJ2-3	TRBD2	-	ASSEWGLAADTQY
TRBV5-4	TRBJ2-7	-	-	ASSAGQSYEQY
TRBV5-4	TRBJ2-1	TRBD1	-	ASSSSGGRAYNEQF
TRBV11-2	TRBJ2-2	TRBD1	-	ASSFPDRGRPTGELF
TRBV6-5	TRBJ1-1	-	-	ASSYVSGHTEAF
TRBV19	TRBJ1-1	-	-	ASIFQGRLYEAF
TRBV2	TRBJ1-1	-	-	ASSWVNTEAF
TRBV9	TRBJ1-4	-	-	ASSVAGRDAEANEKLF
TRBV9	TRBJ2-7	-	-	ASSRALGYEQY
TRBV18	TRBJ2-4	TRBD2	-	ASSPGGETQNIQY
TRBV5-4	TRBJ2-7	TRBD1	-	ASPQPLGGRDYEQY
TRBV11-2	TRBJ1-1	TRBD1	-	ASSDRVMNTEAF
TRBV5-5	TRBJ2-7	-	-	ASSLALGWSYEQY
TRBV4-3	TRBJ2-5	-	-	ASSQRGGETQY
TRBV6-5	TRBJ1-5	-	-	ASRVRARNQPQH
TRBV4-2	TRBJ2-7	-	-	ASSQIADYEQY
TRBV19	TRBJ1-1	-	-	ASSIKQGNTEAF
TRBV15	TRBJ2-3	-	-	ATSREGGSTDTQY
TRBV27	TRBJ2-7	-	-	ASSLISYPGRTYEQY
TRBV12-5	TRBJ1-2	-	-	ASGPNPVQGIGYGYT
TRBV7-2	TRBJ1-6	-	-	ASSYPAGLNSPLH